This TCR beta chain came from a study of OX40 agonist ivuxolimab in advanced cancers. Regarding the study as a whole: At doses 0.1 to 3.0 mg/kg, CD4+ and CD8+ clones expanded. CD4+ T cells averaged fewer expanded clones than CD8+ T cells.

Germline assignment: CDR1 SGHDT and CDR2 YYEEEE. This CDR3 has 14 residues. The J segment lost 8 bases and the V segment lost 4 bases, leaving 9 bases of the junction unmatched. Sequencing used immunoSEQ multiplex PCR; TCRdb keeps in-frame clones, though not all of them. The data contain under 20,000 clones, roughly 78% of them seen just once; the ten biggest clones take up roughly a third. In its sample, this clone was seen once. Antigen specificity is unknown. The chain combines TRBV5-6 with TRBJ1-2; 9 bases fit TRBD1. The input for sequencing was CD4+ or CD8+ T cells sorted from blood, taken in a trial of the OX40 agonist ivuxolimab. This clonotype originated in an adult with an advanced solid tumor such as melanoma, head and neck, liver or kidney cancer. The CDR3 protein is CASSATGGEGGYTF. DNA of the CDR3: TGTGCCAGCAGCGCAACAGGGGGCGAGGGAGGCTACACCTTC.